Shown below are 26 T cell receptor beta chains from a single sample sequenced in a study of T cell repertoires in cytomegalovirus infection. TCRdb itself ran the reads through MiXCR, one entry per CDR3 protein. The repertoire holds over 250,000 distinct CDR3 sequences, with around 25% as singletons. Sequencing was performed on PBMCs. These receptors were taken from a human donor in good health (CMV status not recorded). Some clones in this sample may be carry-over from other donors' samples.

With regard to this clonotype: This CDR3 fails to terminate in the conserved phenylalanine or tryptophan, so it likely reflects a read error. V is TRBV7-1 and J is TRBJ2-1; D not certain. TRBV7-1 is known as an ORF, though its function is uncertain. The V end was cut by 4 bases, the J end by 5 bases, with 6 bases between. The CDR3 extends over 12 amino acids. In nucleotides, the CDR3 is TGTGCCAGCAGCTTGGGCAACAATGAGCAGTTCTTA. It codes for CASSLGNNEQFL.

The chain employs TRBV28 and TRBJ1-1; a possible D gene is TRBD1 (6 bases). The CDR3 spans 14 residues. CDR1 and CDR2 (germline): MDHEN, SYDVKM. V lost 6 bases and J 0 bases, leaving 11 bases between the germline ends. The CDR3 spells CASRTGGVNTEAFF. The CDR3 DNA sequence: TGTGCCAGCAGGACAGGCGGGGTGAACACTGAAGCTTTCTTT. The full variable domain, rest sourced from reference TRBV28 and TRBJ1-1, is DVKVTQSSRYLVKRTGEKVFLECVQDMDHENMFWYRQDPGLGLRLIYFSYDVKMKEKGDIPEGYSVSREKKERFSLILESASTNQTSMYLCASRTGGVNTEAFFGQGTRLTVV.

The rearrangement uses TRBV28 and TRBJ2-4; TRBD2 agrees at 7 bases. Per the germline V gene, CDR1 is MDHEN and CDR2 is SYDVKM. The CDR3 spans 14 residues. Unmatched junction bases numbered 6, after V lost 3 bases and J lost 7 bases. The CDR3 spells CASSFGGEGNIQYF. DNA of the CDR3: TGTGCCAGCAGTTTTGGAGGGGAGGGGAACATTCAGTACTTC.

The J gene is TRBJ2-1, the V gene TRBV5-5; a possible D gene is TRBD2 (5 bases). The CDR3 is made up of 16 amino acids. With 4 bases removed from V and 8 bases from J, the gap between germline ends came to 22 bases. Looked up from germline, CDR1 is SGHKS and CDR2 is YYEKEE (reference sequence). The DNA of the CDR3 is TGTGCCAGCAGCCCCACTCGGGGTCAAGTAAGTCATGAGCAGTTCTTC. This translates into CASSPTRGQVSHEQFF.

V usage is TRBV19 and J usage is TRBJ2-3; D tentatively reads TRBD1 or TRBD2 (6 bases each). Trimming shortened V by 5 bases and J by 7 bases, and 16 bases separated the two germline ends. This CDR3 has 14 residues. Germline CDR1 LNHDA, CDR2 SQIVND (reference sequence). This CDR3 is CASSASGGTNTQYF. The CDR3 DNA follows: TGTGCCAGTAGTGCCTCGGGCGGGACAAATACGCAGTATTTT.

Only a few counts were recorded for this clonotype. The chain carries TRBV28 and TRBJ1-5, with no clear D. Germline values: CDR1 MDHEN, CDR2 SYDVKM. V was clipped by 5 bases and J by 5 bases, with 7 bases between them. The CDR3 sequence is 12 residues long. This CDR3 is CASSVQHQPQHF. The CDR3, as DNA: TGTGCCAGCAGTGTACAGCATCAGCCCCAGCATTTT.

This clonotype came up many times. The rearrangement links TRBV7-8 to TRBJ2-3, with a tentative D call TRBD1 (6 bases). The germline gives CDR1 SGHVS, CDR2 FQNEAQ. This CDR3 is 15 amino acids long. Trimming stripped 8 bases from V and 2 bases from J, with 17 bases between. CDR3 residues: CASRPSQGPTDTQYF. The CDR3 bases are TGTGCCAGCCGACCTAGCCAGGGGCCCACAGATACGCAGTATTTT.

This clonotype came up a few times. The J gene is TRBJ2-3, the V gene TRBV3-1, with 7 bases identical to TRBD2. The CDR3 spans 13 residues. The junction had 3 bases not matched to a gene; V was cut back by 4 bases and J by 5 bases. Germline CDR1 reads LGHDT; CDR2 reads YNNKEL (reference sequence). The CDR3: CASSRASGDTQYF. In DNA, the CDR3 is TGTGCCAGCAGCCGCGCTAGCGGAGATACGCAGTATTTT.

This clonotype was found a few times. The chain has TRBV29-1 and TRBJ2-7; the D gene is possibly TRBD2 (5 bases). CDR3 length equals 12 residues. V was shortened by 4 bases and J by 3 bases, with 10 bases between the two germline ends. The germline V gene encodes CDR1 SQVTM and CDR2 ANQGSEA. The CDR3 nucleotides are TGCAGCGTTGTGGGAGAATTCTACGAGCAGTACTTC. As protein: CSVVGEFYEQYF.

The chain employs TRBV27 and TRBJ2-7, with 15 bases matching TRBD2. V lost 1 base to trimming and J lost 6 bases; unmatched junction nucleotides: 7. This CDR3 is built from 17 residues. Germline V gives CDR1 MNHEY, CDR2 SMNVEV (reference sequence). The CDR3 DNA is TGTGCCAGCAGTTTATGGTCGGGGACTAGCGGGAGGAGCGAGCAGTACTTC. Encoded protein: CASSLWSGTSGRSEQYF.

This clonotype was seen ten or more times. This sequence joins TRBV7-9 and TRBJ1-1; D gene uncertain. CDR3 size: 12 residues. V was trimmed by 5 bases and J by 0 bases, leaving 4 bases between them. Germline V gene lookup returns CDR1 SEHNR and CDR2 FQNEAQ (reference sequence). CDR3 DNA: TGTGCCAGCAGCCGAATGAACACTGAAGCTTTCTTT. Amino acid sequence: CASSRMNTEAFF.

This clonotype has a count of ten or more. The V and J genes are TRBV7-2 and TRBJ1-6; the D is unclear. The CDR3 has 14 residues. The V and J ends lost 5 bases and 13 bases respectively, with 18 bases between them. CDR1 is SGHTA, CDR2 FQGNSA, per germline. CDR3 loop: CASSLYTFQAPLHF. The CDR3 DNA follows: TGTGCCAGCAGCCTTTACACCTTCCAAGCTCCCCTCCACTTT. Supplemented by reference TRBV7-2 and TRBJ1-6, the full variable domain reads GAGVSQSPSNKVTEKGKDVELRCDPISGHTALYWYRQSLGQGLEFLIYFQGNSAPDKSGLPSDRFSAERTGGSVSTLTIQRTQQEDSAVYLCASSLYTFQAPLHFGNGTRLTVT.

V and J are TRBV5-1 and TRBJ2-5, with 12 positions matching TRBD2. CDR3 length equals 16 residues. Germline-derived CDR1 and CDR2 are SGHRS and YFSETQ. V lost 4 bases to trimming and J lost 5 bases; unmatched junction nucleotides: 9. DNA for the CDR3: TGCGCCAGCAGCCCCGACTTGGGACTAGCGGGTGAGACCCAGTACTTC. It specifies CASSPDLGLAGETQYF.

This clonotype was counted between two and nine times. The chain couples TRBV28 to TRBJ2-4; TRBD2 aligns across 7 bases. CDR3 length: 13 residues. Germline CDR1 and CDR2: MDHEN and SYDVKM. V shed 4 bases, J shed 13 bases, and the junction held 10 bases outside the gene matches. The DNA of the CDR3 is TGTGCCAGCAGTTCCAACTTGGCGGGAGCCCAGTACTTC. Translation: CASSSNLAGAQYF.

The rearrangement uses TRBV10-3 and TRBJ2-1; D is unresolved. The CDR3 totals 13 residues. Deletions cut 2 bases from V and 2 bases from J, with 4 bases between. CDR1 and CDR2 from the germline V gene are ENHRY and SYGVKD. CDR3 amino acids: CAISENTYNEQFF. In nucleotides, the CDR3 is TGTGCCATCAGTGAGAACACCTACAATGAGCAGTTCTTC.

This clonotype was detected ten times or more. This rearrangement joins TRBV7-8 to TRBJ2-3; D may be TRBD1 (6 bases). The CDR3 has 16 amino acids. V lost 4 bases and J lost 4, with 18 bases in between. Germline V lookup: CDR1 SGHVS, CDR2 FQNEAQ. The CDR3 nucleotides are TGTGCCAGCAGCTCAGGGGAAGGGCTAGCAGCAGATACGCAGTATTTT. The encoded protein is CASSSGEGLAADTQYF. Variable domain in full (rest from reference TRBV7-8 and TRBJ2-3): GAGVSQSPRYKVAKRGQDVALRCDPISGHVSLFWYQQALGQGPEFLTYFQNEAQLDKSGLPSDRFFAERPEGSVSTLKIQRTQQEDSAVYLCASSSGEGLAADTQYFGPGTRLTVL.

This chain connects TRBV10-3 to TRBJ1-2, with 7 bases identical to TRBD1. V dropped 0 bases and J dropped 3; count of bases not matched to a gene: 7. This CDR3 region has 16 residues. The germline V gene encodes CDR1 ENHRY and CDR2 SYGVKD. The CDR3 sequence is CAISESLRQGDYGYTF. CDR3 coding DNA: TGTGCCATCAGTGAGTCGTTGAGGCAGGGGGACTATGGCTACACCTTC.

The chain carries TRBV20-1 and TRBJ2-4, with D unresolved. Looked up from germline, CDR1 is DFQATT and CDR2 is SNEGSKA (reference sequence). This CDR3 has 14 amino acids. V lost 0 bases to trimming and J lost 0 bases, with 6 bases between them. DNA of the CDR3: TGCAGTGCTAGAGAGGCTCCAGCCAAAAACATTCAGTACTTC. It codes for CSAREAPAKNIQYF.

Only a few counts were recorded for this clonotype. The chain is built from TRBV20-1 and TRBJ1-1; D is uncertain. The germline CDR1 and CDR2 sequences are DFQATT and SNEGSKA (reference sequence). The CDR3 extends over 14 amino acids. Between the trimmed V and J ends, which lost 2 bases and 1 base, there was a span of 11 bases. The DNA for the CDR3 is TGCAGTGCTAGAATTTCGCATCCGAACACTGAAGCTTTCTTT. It specifies CSARISHPNTEAFF.

The J gene is TRBJ1-1, the V gene TRBV7-6; perhaps TRBD1 as D (5 bases). Trimming stripped 1 base from V and 1 base from J, with 10 bases between. CDR3 length: 15 amino acids. CDR1 is SGHVS, CDR2 FNYEAQ, per germline. This CDR3 is CASSLVSGKNTEAFF. CDR3 DNA: TGTGCCAGCAGCTTAGTATCAGGGAAGAACACTGAAGCTTTCTTT.

In its sample, this clonotype was seen many times. This chain connects TRBV7-2 to TRBJ2-5; weak D call: TRBD2 (7 bases). V lost 8 bases and J lost 4, with 14 bases in between. The CDR3 is 13 amino acids. Germline V lookup: CDR1 SGHTA, CDR2 FQGNSA. The CDR3 DNA is TGTGCCAGCGGACGGGGGGCCGTAGAGACCCAGTACTTC. It codes for CASGRGAVETQYF.

The V gene is TRBV12-3 or TRBV12-4, the J gene TRBJ1-1; 7 bases match TRBD1. V dropped 6 bases and J dropped 0; count of bases not matched to a gene: 4. This CDR3 spans 14 amino acids. The CDR3 reads CASSTTGMNTEAFF. The CDR3 bases are TGTGCCAGCAGCACGACAGGGATGAACACTGAAGCTTTCTTT.

This clonotype came up a few times. The chain has TRBV18 and TRBJ1-1; D gene unclear. Trimming cost V 2 bases and J 0 bases, with 10 bases left between them. CDR1 and CDR2 (germline): KGHSH, LQKENI. This CDR3 region has 15 residues. The CDR3 spells CASSPTASVNTEAFF. CDR3 DNA sequence: TGTGCCAGCTCACCAACGGCATCAGTGAACACTGAAGCTTTCTTT.

This clonotype has ten or more counts. This chain joins TRBV7-8 and TRBJ2-3; 7 nucleotides agree with TRBD1. Germline CDR1 and CDR2: SGHVS and FQNEAQ. The CDR3 loop spans 15 amino acids. V shed 4 bases, J shed 0 bases, and the junction held 4 bases outside the gene matches. DNA for the CDR3: TGTGCCAGCAGCTCGGGACAGCCTAGCACAGATACGCAGTATTTT. Encoded protein: CASSSGQPSTDTQYF.

The rearrangement uses TRBV19 and TRBJ2-3; 9 positions agree with TRBD1. The CDR3 has 17 residues. Losses at the gene ends were 4 bases for V and 0 bases for J; bases not matched to a gene: 8. Germline V CDR1 and CDR2: LNHDA, SQIVND (reference sequence). The CDR3 region has the DNA TGTGCCAGTAGTACACCGGGACAGGGAGTCAGCACAGATACGCAGTATTTT. Amino acid sequence: CASSTPGQGVSTDTQYF.

This clonotype was observed at least ten times. The chain carries TRBV7-2 and TRBJ1-3; D is unresolved. Germline loops: CDR1 SGHTA, CDR2 FQGNSA. The V end was cut by 0 bases, the J end by 5 bases, with 11 bases between. This CDR3 comprises 15 residues. CDR3 in amino acids: CASSLAWHSRNTIYF. The CDR3 bases are TGTGCCAGCAGCTTAGCGTGGCACAGCAGAAACACCATATATTTT.